This TCR beta chain was sequenced during a study of blood T cell repertoires in COVID-19. Study in general: T cells, B-cell-depleted T cells, or PBMCs provided the cDNA or gDNA that served as material.

Sequenced by immunoSEQ multiplex PCR; TCRdb stores in-frame clones only, minus some. The profile shows about 240,000 clones, roughly four fifths of them singletons. The V gene's germline CDR1 is LNHDA and CDR2 SQIVND (reference sequence). V was cut by 4 bases and J by 0 bases, with 16 bases left in between. The CDR3 runs 17 residues. This sequence originates from a woman in her sixties with active or convalescent COVID-19. This chain links TRBV19 with TRBJ1-5, with D perhaps matching TRBD1 (6 bases). What was sequenced was peripheral blood. Written as DNA, the CDR3 is TGTGCCAGTAGTAATCCCCGGACAGCCCATAGCAATCAGCCCCAGCATTTT. Translation gives CASSNPRTAHSNQPQHF.